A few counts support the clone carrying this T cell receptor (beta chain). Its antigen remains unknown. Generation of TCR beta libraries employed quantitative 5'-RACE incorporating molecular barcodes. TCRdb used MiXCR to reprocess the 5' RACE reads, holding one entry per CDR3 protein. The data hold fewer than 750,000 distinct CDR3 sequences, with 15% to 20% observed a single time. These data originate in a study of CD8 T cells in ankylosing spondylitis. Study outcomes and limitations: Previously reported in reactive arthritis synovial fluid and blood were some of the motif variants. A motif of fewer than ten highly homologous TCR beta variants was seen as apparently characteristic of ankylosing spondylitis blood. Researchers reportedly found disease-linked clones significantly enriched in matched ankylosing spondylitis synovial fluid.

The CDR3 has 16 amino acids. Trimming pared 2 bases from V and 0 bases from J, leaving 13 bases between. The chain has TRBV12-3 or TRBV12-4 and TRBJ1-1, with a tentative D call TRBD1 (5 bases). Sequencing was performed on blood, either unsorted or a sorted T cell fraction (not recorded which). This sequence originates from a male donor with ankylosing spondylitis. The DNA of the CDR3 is TGTGCCAGCAGTTTAATTGGCAGGGCCATGAACACTGAAGCTTTCTTT. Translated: CASSLIGRAMNTEAFF.